This T cell receptor (beta chain) was profiled in a study of CD8 T cells in ankylosing spondylitis (dated by TCRdb to about 2017). Regarding the study in general: The study set out to find disease-linked TCR variants by profiling T cell receptor beta repertoires in ankylosing spondylitis patients and healthy donors. The full study cohort was made up of about two dozen ankylosing spondylitis patients and around 100 healthy donors. Peripheral blood was sampled, and synovial fluid was additionally collected from ankylosing spondylitis patients. Study-wide findings and limitations: The disease-linked clones had a CD8+ phenotype and were found at relatively low frequencies in peripheral blood. Blood from ankylosing spondylitis patients appeared to be characterized by a TCR beta motif composed of eight highly homologous amino acid variants. The disease-linked clones were reported as significantly enriched in matched synovial fluid samples from ankylosing spondylitis patients. Some motif variants had previously been reported in the synovial fluid and blood of reactive arthritis patients, which suggests shared mechanisms of disease initiation.

Concerning this clonotype: No cognate antigen has been identified for it. Base qualities are missing; no much larger clone stands one base away.

The germline V gene (reference sequence) supplies CDR1 MNHEY and CDR2 SMNVEV. The CDR3 holds 14 amino acids from the cysteine to the phenylalanine. The retained sequence is limited to the CDR3, 42 bases, with the frame set at the first base. V was cut back by 6 bases and J by 5 bases, leaving a gap of 16 bases between them. TCRdb shows the sequencer as Illumina HiSeq 2500. Quantitative 5'-RACE with molecular barcodes was the method used to prepare the TCR beta libraries. As for the original processing: A new computational method based on a probabilistic model of VDJ rearrangement was used to identify disease-linked TCR variants. Using fastp at Q25 and MiXCR, TCRdb reprocessed the public reads and kept productive beta chains. Entries are consolidated by CDR3 protein sequence, retaining the most common genes and DNA. In this record, the V and J calls reflect TCRdb's handling and not the investigators' own analysis. Recorded for this sample are 200,000 to 250,000 distinct CDR3 sequences; 8% to 11% of them occurred a single time. About 19% of the sample lies in the top ten.

The chain joins TRBV27 to TRBJ1-2; TRBD1 is a weak D gene call, 6 bases matching. The sequenced sample was blood, either unsorted or a sorted T cell fraction (not recorded which). The clonotype comes from a male donor with ankylosing spondylitis or in good health (not recorded which). The CDR3 protein sequence reads: CASSNSDSIYGYTF. The sequenced DNA is TGTGCCAGCAGCAACTCGGACAGCATTTATGGCTACACCTTC.